The rows below give T cell receptor beta chains drawn from one sample of a study of blood T cells in healthy people across ages. MiXCR was run by TCRdb on the 5' RACE reads, yielding one entry per CDR3 protein. Among hundreds of thousands of distinct CDR3 sequences listed, 56% were seen once. Sequenced material: blood. These receptors all stem from a man aged 40-55 years in good health. CDR3s include the opening cysteine and the closing phenylalanine or tryptophan. D genes are given only for firm matches. Some rows mark clone size as missing; the rest say once, few, many or name a class of expanded clone.

>TRBJ2-5|-|TRBV24-1|-
TGTGCCACCAGTGATTTTGGCATAGAGACCCAGTACTTC
CATSDFGIETQYF
>TRBJ2-1|-|TRBV5-1|-
TGCGCCAGCAGCTCGGACTCGAACTACAATGAGCAGTTCTTC
CASSSDSNYNEQFF
>TRBJ1-4|-|TRBV20-1|few
TGCAGTGTCCCTGTCGGGGGATGGATTACTAATGAAAAACTGTTTTTT
CSVPVGGWITNEKLFF
>TRBJ2-3|TRBD2|TRBV10-3|-
TGTGCCATCAGTGAGACGACTAGCGGGGGGGCAGATACGCAGTATTTT
CAISETTSGGADTQYF
>TRBJ1-2|-|TRBV28|-
TGTGCCAGCAGTTACACCTACTATTCGGGGCTCTGGACTAACTATGGCTACACCTTC
CASSYTYYSGLWTNYGYTF
>TRBJ2-3|-|TRBV5-1|-
TGCGCCAGCACCCTGGAACCCTCCCGCACAGATACGCAGTATTTT
CASTLEPSRTDTQYF
>TRBJ2-5|TRBD1|TRBV28|-
TGTGCCAGCAGTTTATGGGGACAGGGTCAAGAGACCCAGTACTTC
CASSLWGQGQETQYF
>TRBJ2-5|TRBD2|TRBV3-1|few
TGTGCCAGCAGCCAAAGGGTTGGCGGACTAGCGGAAGAGACCCAGTACTTC
CASSQRVGGLAEETQYF
>TRBJ1-1|-|TRBV29-1|-
TGCAGCGTTTTAGCAACTGAAGCTTTCTTT
CSVLATEAFF
>TRBJ2-7|-|TRBV12-3/TRBV12-4|-
TGTGCCAGTGGGGACCGAGGATACGAGCAGTACTTC
CASGDRGYEQYF
>TRBJ2-7|TRBD2|TRBV14|-
TGTGCCAGCAGCCAAGCTAGCGGAGAAGGCTACGAGCAGTACTTC
CASSQASGEGYEQYF
>TRBJ2-3|-|TRBV9|-
TGTGCCAGCAGCCCACTAATAGGACGGGACTCAGGGACGCAGTATTTT
CASSPLIGRDSGTQYF
>TRBJ1-1|-|TRBV7-3|-
TGTGCCAGCAGCTCCGGACAGCCTGGGGCTGAAGCTTTCTTT
CASSSGQPGAEAFF
>TRBJ2-7|-|TRBV6-2/TRBV6-3|-
TGTGCCAGCAGTTACGGGCGGACTACCCGCTCCTACGAGCAGTACTTC
CASSYGRTTRSYEQYF
>TRBJ2-3|TRBD2|TRBV6-5|few
TGTGCCAGCAGTTACTCTGCTAGCGGGGGGCCAGATACGCAGTATTTT
CASSYSASGGPDTQYF
>TRBJ2-5|-|TRBV21-1|-
TGTGCCGCAGGTCAAAATCCCCAAAAAGAGACCCAGTACTTC
CAAGQNPQKETQYF
>TRBJ1-1|-|TRBV12-3/TRBV12-4|-
TGTGCCAGCAGTTTAATAGGGTACGCTTTCTTT
CASSLIGYAFF
>TRBJ2-1|TRBD2|TRBV28|-
TGTGCCAGCAGCTCCCGACTAGCGGATAAGTCTTACAATGAGCAGTTCTTC
CASSSRLADKSYNEQFF
>TRBJ2-5|TRBD1|TRBV5-1|few
TGCGCCAGCAGCTTGACCACACAGGGGCACCAAGAGACCCAGTACTTC
CASSLTTQGHQETQYF
>TRBJ2-1|-|TRBV27|few
TGTGCCAGCAGTTTGATGGGTTTAGGCTCCTACAATGAGCAGTTCTTC
CASSLMGLGSYNEQFF
>TRBJ2-7|-|TRBV5-1|few
TGCGCCAGCAGCTTGGCCAAAGGGCAAGCCTCCTACGAGCAGTACTTC
CASSLAKGQASYEQYF
>TRBJ2-3|TRBD2|TRBV7-8|few
TGTGCCAGCAGCTTAGTGGCCCCTAGCGGGATGGGCACAGATACGCAGTATTTT
CASSLVAPSGMGTDTQYF
>TRBJ2-7|-|TRBV21-1|-
TGTGCCAGCAGCAAAGAAGGGGCGGGGCTTTCGGACGAGCAGTACTTC
CASSKEGAGLSDEQYF
>TRBJ2-1|-|TRBV7-2|-
TGTGCCAGCAGCCTCTGGGACACACACAATGAGCAGTTCTTC
CASSLWDTHNEQFF
>TRBJ2-5|-|TRBV29-1|-
TGCAGCGTTGAAGATCAGGGCAGGGTAACCCAAGAGACCCAGTACTTC
CSVEDQGRVTQETQYF
>TRBJ2-3|-|TRBV7-9|-
TGTGCCGGCAACTCTTTGCGGAAGGAAGCAGATACGCAGTATTTT
CAGNSLRKEADTQYF
>TRBJ2-5|-|TRBV12-5|-
TGTGCTAGTGGGATGCAGGAGACCCAGTACTTC
CASGMQETQYF
>TRBJ2-1|-|TRBV6-5|-
TGTGCCAGCAGTCACACCCGGGACTTGGAGTTCTTC
CASSHTRDLEFF
>TRBJ2-2|-|TRBV23-1|-
TGCGCCAGCATCCGCCGGGGAGCGAACACCGGGGAGCTGTTTTTT
CASIRRGANTGELFF
>TRBJ1-1|TRBD1|TRBV9|-
TGTGCCAGCAGCCCACGGACAGGGTCGGTATCCGCTGAAGCTTTCTTT
CASSPRTGSVSAEAFF
>TRBJ1-2|TRBD1|TRBV11-2|few
TGTGCCAGCGGGATGCAACAGGGGGATCCCTATGGCTACACCTTC
CASGMQQGDPYGYTF
>TRBJ2-7|-|TRBV28|-
TGTGCCAGCGAAAAGACAGGATACGAGCAGTACTTC
CASEKTGYEQYF
>TRBJ2-7|TRBD2|TRBV20-1|once
TGCAGTGCTAGGCCCGGACTAGCGGGCTCCTACAATGAGCAGTACTTC
CSARPGLAGSYNEQYF
>TRBJ2-1|-|TRBV9|-
TGTGCCAGCAGCGTAGAGGGGGTGGGGGCGCACGAGCAGTTCTTC
CASSVEGVGAHEQFF
>TRBJ1-2|-|TRBV2|once
TGTGCCAGCAGTTTCAGGACAAGAGCTAACTATGGCTACACCTTC
CASSFRTRANYGYTF
>TRBJ2-1|-|TRBV7-2|-
TGTGCCAGCAGCTTAGATTTTGCAGGGAAGTTCTTC
CASSLDFAGKFF
>TRBJ1-1|TRBD1|TRBV12-3/TRBV12-4|-
TGTGCCAGCAGTAGCGGGGGACAGCACACTGAAGCTTTCTTT
CASSSGGQHTEAFF
>TRBJ2-7|-|TRBV29-1|-
TGCAGCGTTGGCGGAGGGGAGTCCTACGAGCAGTACTTC
CSVGGGESYEQYF
>TRBJ2-6|-|TRBV6-5|-
TGTGCCAGCAGTTACTCAGACAGGCTGAACTCTGGGGCCAACGTCCTGACTTTC
CASSYSDRLNSGANVLTF
>TRBJ1-1|TRBD1|TRBV28|-
TGTGCCAGCAGTAAATACTACAGGGGCCTACAGGGGGACACTGAAGCTTTCTTT
CASSKYYRGLQGDTEAFF
>TRBJ2-1|-|TRBV4-1|-
TGCGCCAGCAGCCAAGACGGGGCTAGTTTGGACAATGAGCAGTTCTTC
CASSQDGASLDNEQFF
>TRBJ2-5|-|TRBV7-2|few
TGTGCCAGCAGCATTTGGGGAAACCAAGAGACCCAGTACTTC
CASSIWGNQETQYF
>TRBJ2-1|-|TRBV27|-
TGTGCCAGCTCCGCAGGGGTTTTCAGTGAGCAGTTCTTC
CASSAGVFSEQFF
>TRBJ1-2|-|TRBV29-1|-
TGCAGCGTTGACTATGGGGGCTACACCTTC
CSVDYGGYTF
>TRBJ1-4|TRBD1|TRBV24-1|-
TGTGCCACCAGTCACCCCGGGACAGGGGTTGAAAAACTGTTTTTT
CATSHPGTGVEKLFF
>TRBJ2-1|TRBD1|TRBV29-1|-
TGCAGCGGGGGACAGGGTTGGGGGAATGAGCAGTTCTTC
CSGGQGWGNEQFF
>TRBJ2-7|TRBD1|TRBV4-1|-
TGCGCCAGCAGCCAAGGACAGGGAATCGCCTACGAGCAGTACTTC
CASSQGQGIAYEQYF
>TRBJ2-1|-|TRBV21-1|few
TGTGCCAGCAGCAATCCCTACCCCCCGGGACAAACTGAAACTGAGCAGTTCTTC
CASSNPYPPGQTETEQFF
>TRBJ2-1|-|TRBV15|-
TGTGCCACCAGCAGAGTAAGGGCGTTAAAGAAAGGTGAGCAGTTCTTC
CATSRVRALKKGEQFF
>TRBJ1-2|-|TRBV21-1|few
TGTGCCAGCAGCAAAGGGGGGAATTATGGCTACACCTTC
CASSKGGNYGYTF
>TRBJ1-2|-|TRBV6-5|-
TGTGCCAGCAATGCGGACAGCCCGACCAACAACTATGGCTACACCTTC
CASNADSPTNNYGYTF
>TRBJ2-6|-|TRBV7-9|few
TGTGCCAGCAGCTTAATCAGCCCTGGGGCCAACGTCCTGACTTTC
CASSLISPGANVLTF
>TRBJ2-5|TRBD1|TRBV5-1|once
TGCGCCAGCAGCGGAGGGCTGGACAGGGGGCCCCAAGAGACCCAGTACTTC
CASSGGLDRGPQETQYF
>TRBJ2-3|-|TRBV28|-
TGTGCCAGCACAGTCTTAGCCTCTAGCACAGATACGCAGTATTTT
CASTVLASSTDTQYF